The rows below give T cell receptor beta chains drawn from one sample of a study of blood T cells in healthy people across ages. TCRdb processed the 5' RACE reads anew with MiXCR; each CDR3 protein has one entry. In the table there are over 1,300,000 distinct CDR3 sequences, approximately 59% of which are singletons. What was sequenced was blood. The origin of the receptors is a man between 18 and 35 years old in good health. The CDR3 runs from the conserved cysteine through the conserved F or W. A D gene is named only where the DNA matches it firmly. Clone size is stated in some rows and not others, as once, few, many or a class when expanded.

v_gene,abundance,j_gene,d_gene,CDR3aa,CDR3nt
TRBV4-2,-,TRBJ2-7,-,CASSQANGNYEQYF,TGTGCCAGCAGCCAAGCAAACGGAAACTACGAGCAGTACTTC
TRBV6-2/TRBV6-3,many,TRBJ2-6,-,CASSWSGANVLTF,TGTGCCAGCAGTTGGTCTGGGGCCAACGTCCTGACTTTC
TRBV7-2,-,TRBJ1-2,TRBD1,CASSPRAGGNYGYTF,TGTGCCAGCAGCCCCCGGGCAGGGGGAAACTATGGCTACACCTTC
TRBV20-1,-,TRBJ1-4,-,CSARGSVLPEKLFF,TGCAGTGCTAGAGGGTCAGTTCTCCCTGAAAAACTGTTTTTT
TRBV6-2/TRBV6-3,-,TRBJ2-1,TRBD2,CASSYDGTSALLWDNEQFF,TGTGCCAGCAGTTACGACGGGACTAGCGCCTTATTGTGGGACAATGAGCAGTTCTTC
TRBV7-9,-,TRBJ2-7,-,CASSPPEGGRYEQYF,TGTGCCAGCAGCCCCCCGGAGGGGGGCAGATACGAGCAGTACTTC
TRBV6-5,-,TRBJ2-7,TRBD1,CASSYSTTGLDYEQYF,TGTGCCAGCAGTTACTCGACGACAGGGTTGGACTACGAGCAGTACTTC
TRBV5-1,-,TRBJ2-7,TRBD1,CASGQQGVGSYEQYF,TGCGCCAGCGGCCAACAGGGGGTAGGATCCTACGAGCAGTACTTC
TRBV27,once,TRBJ1-2,-,CASSPVTVTSYFYYGYTF,TGTGCCAGCAGTCCGGTGACAGTGACTTCTTATTTCTACTATGGCTACACCTTC
TRBV27,-,TRBJ2-6,TRBD1,CASSTRDSQSSGANVLTF,TGTGCCAGCAGTACCCGGGACAGTCAGAGCTCTGGGGCCAACGTCCTGACTTTC
TRBV27,-,TRBJ2-3,-,CASSLTGTRQYF,TGTGCCAGCAGTTTAACCGGGACTCGGCAGTATTTT
TRBV6-4,-,TRBJ2-1,-,CASSDSWKGEQFF,TGTGCCAGCAGTGACTCCTGGAAGGGTGAGCAGTTCTTC
TRBV3-1,-,TRBJ2-3,-,CASSPIGGGRDTDTQYF,TGTGCCAGCAGCCCAATCGGAGGGGGGAGAGATACAGATACGCAGTATTTT
TRBV7-6,-,TRBJ2-3,-,CASTRGAGYTDTQYF,TGTGCCAGCACCCGGGGGGCAGGCTACACAGATACGCAGTATTTT
TRBV20-1,-,TRBJ2-7,-,CSARGVGYEQYF,TGCAGTGCTAGGGGGGTCGGCTACGAGCAGTACTTC
TRBV7-8,-,TRBJ1-2,TRBD1,CASSIRGRDYGYTF,TGTGCCAGCAGCATCAGGGGGCGCGACTATGGCTACACCTTC
TRBV5-1,-,TRBJ1-1,-,CASSFDLGQRNTEAFF,TGCGCCAGCAGCTTTGACCTGGGGCAGCGAAACACTGAAGCTTTCTTT
TRBV4-3,-,TRBJ1-2,TRBD1,CASSQRRQGKGGYTF,TGCGCCAGCAGCCAAAGAAGACAGGGGAAGGGGGGCTACACCTTC
TRBV6-1,-,TRBJ2-7,TRBD2,CASRVYGRSSYEQYF,TGTGCCAGCAGAGTCTACGGGAGGAGCTCCTACGAGCAGTACTTC
TRBV6-5,-,TRBJ1-5,-,CASSYDSNQPQHF,TGTGCCAGCAGTTATGATAGCAATCAGCCCCAGCATTTT
TRBV7-8,-,TRBJ2-7,-,CASSITPPEQYF,TGTGCCAGCAGCATTACACCTCCCGAGCAGTACTTC
TRBV20-1,few,TRBJ1-2,TRBD1,CSANWDREDTF,TGCAGTGCCAACTGGGACAGGGAAGACACCTTC
TRBV29-1,few,TRBJ2-5,TRBD1,CSVEEEGTGHTAQYF,TGCAGCGTTGAAGAGGAAGGGACAGGGCACACGGCCCAGTACTTC
TRBV5-1,few,TRBJ2-1,-,CASNDYNEQFF,TGCGCCAGCAATGACTACAATGAGCAGTTCTTC
TRBV4-3,-,TRBJ2-7,-,CASSDTTRPYEQYF,TGCGCCAGCAGCGACACGACAAGACCCTACGAGCAGTACTTC
TRBV20-1,-,TRBJ1-2,-,CSARPGRGEYGYTF,TGCAGTGCTAGGCCCGGGCGCGGGGAGTATGGCTACACCTTC
TRBV27,-,TRBJ2-1,TRBD2,CASSLSPLAAKNIQFF,TGTGCCAGCAGTTTAAGTCCGCTAGCGGCCAAAAACATTCAGTTCTTC
TRBV5-4,-,TRBJ2-1,TRBD1,CASSLVRGHYNEQFF,TGTGCCAGCAGCTTGGTAAGGGGGCACTACAATGAGCAGTTCTTC
TRBV6-5,few,TRBJ2-3,-,CASMRLVGDTQYF,TGTGCCAGCATGCGACTAGTCGGTGATACGCAGTATTTT